Each of the 7 T cell receptor beta chains below was sequenced from the same sample in a study of blood T cell repertoires in COVID-19 (dated by TCRdb to the early 2020s). The library was built by means of the immunoSEQ multiplex PCR assay. The source is immuneACCESS, and TCRdb retained only in-frame sequences with V and J called. Part of the clones is not carried over; for the studies checked, unresolved V genes explain less than half of this, and the remainder is unexplained. The sample table shows approximately 180,000 clones, and approximately 73% are seen once. Together, the top ten hold around 17% of the sample. The sample was PBMCs or T cells enriched from blood (not recorded which). The receptors come from a woman aged 45-65 years with acute COVID-19.

This CDR3 is CASSFSRYNEQFF. The CDR3 DNA follows: TGTGCCAGCAGCTTCTCCAGGTACAATGAGCAGTTCTTC. This sequence joins TRBV11-3 and TRBJ2-1, with D uncertain. V lost 3 bases and J 4 bases, leaving 7 bases between the germline ends. The CDR3 totals 13 residues. The germline CDR1 and CDR2 sequences are SGHNT and YENEEA.

The table lists this clone with a few counts. The rearrangement links TRBV7-2 to TRBJ1-5; D remains ambiguous. Germline V gene data show CDR1 as SGHTA and CDR2 as FQGNSA. Trimming stripped 1 base from V and 5 bases from J, with 21 bases between. The CDR3 consists of 18 residues. The CDR3 loop reads CASSLVSTVPNIDQPQHF. The DNA of the CDR3 is TGTGCCAGCAGCTTAGTGAGTACAGTACCAAATATTGATCAGCCCCAGCATTTT. The complete variable domain, with remaining parts taken from reference TRBV7-2 and TRBJ1-5, reads GAGVSQSPSNKVTEKGKDVELRCDPISGHTALYWYRQSLGQGLEFLIYFQGNSAPDKSGLPSDRFSAERTGGSVSTLTIQRTQQEDSAVYLCASSLVSTVPNIDQPQHFGDGTRLSIL.

The genes are TRBV6-5 and TRBJ1-3; 8 bases line up with TRBD1. CDR3 length: 16 residues. Germline trimming cut 0 bases from V and 3 bases from J; bases unmatched to any gene: 4. Germline CDR1 MNHEY, CDR2 SVGAGI. The CDR3 region has the DNA TGTGCCAGCAGTTACTCGACAGGGGCTGGTGGAAACACCATATATTTT. It specifies CASSYSTGAGGNTIYF.

On this clone: A junction end diverges from the germline sequence, so it may reflect a read error. This same CDR3 is encoded by further DNA sequences in the sample. The V call is TRBV7-2, the J call TRBJ1-1, with a possible D match to TRBD1 (6 bases). This CDR3 spans 14 amino acids. The germline gives CDR1 SGHTA, CDR2 FQGNSA. The CDR3: CASSLVKGDTEAFF. The DNA for the CDR3 is TGTGCCAGCAGCTTAGTCAAAGGGGACACTGAGGCTTTCTTT.

The CDR3 sequence is CASSQISEPKLFF. The CDR3 DNA follows: TGTGCCAGCAGCCAGATTTCCGAGCCAAAACTGTTTTTT. The V gene is TRBV4-2, the J gene TRBJ1-4, with no clear D. Trimming left V 3 bases short and J 10 bases short, with 12 bases between. CDR1 is LGHNA and CDR2 is YNFKEQ in the germline V gene. There are 13 residues in the CDR3.

This chain uses TRBV6-1 with TRBJ1-1; D is ambiguous. V lost 3 bases and J 11 bases, leaving 7 bases between the germline ends. The CDR3 contains 10 residues. Germline CDR1 reads MNHNS; CDR2 reads SASEGT. CDR3 sequence: CASSDLSAFF. As DNA, the CDR3 is TGTGCCAGCAGTGATTTATCGGCTTTCTTT.

This chain links TRBV11-3 with TRBJ1-1; 8 nucleotides match TRBD1. The junction had 10 bases not matched to a gene; V was cut back by 8 bases and J by 8 bases. Per germline, CDR1 SGHNT and CDR2 YENEEA. There are 13 residues in the CDR3. DNA for the CDR3: TGTGCCAGCTCACGGGACAGGTCTTCGGAAGCTTTCTTT. This gives the protein CASSRDRSSEAFF. The complete variable domain, with remaining parts taken from reference TRBV11-3 and TRBJ1-1, reads EAGVVQSPRYKIIEKKQPVAFWCNPISGHNTLYWYLQNLGQGPELLIRYENEEAVDDSQLPKDRFSAERLKGVDSTLKIQPAELGDSAVYLCASSRDRSSEAFFGQGTRLTVV.